This TCR beta chain was sequenced in a study of CD8+CD57+ T cells in acquired aplastic anemia (dated by TCRdb to between 2017 and 2018). Study-wide context: A mean of 3.2 ug of DNA, ranging from about 0.2 to 27.4 ug, was extracted from sorted CD4+ and CD8+ cells. Healthy donor samples averaged about 9.8 million reads for CD4+ and 11 million to 14 million for CD8+ cells. Results and caveats for the whole study, not just this receptor: Between patients and healthy controls, no significant difference in CD8+ Simpson's diversity was found (P=0.060). Roughly 30 CD8+ CDR3 sequences were shared between patients and controls but appeared highly expressed in patients and within their immunodominant clones.

Taken from cysteine to phenylalanine, the CDR3 has 15 residues. The CDR3 DNA has 45 bases and is translated from base 1. Trimming accounts for 1 base at V and 4 bases at J, while the number of junction bases matched to no gene is 2. CDR1 and CDR2, per the germline V gene, are SNHLY and FYNNEI. The study deep-sequenced TCR repertoires of sorted CD4+ and CD8+ blood T cells from severe aplastic anemia patients and healthy subjects. Ficoll-Paque density gradient centrifugation was used to isolate peripheral blood mononuclear cells. CD4+ and CD8+ T cells were sorted by FACS or magnetic beads before DNA extraction. This clonotype was detected only once. What antigen it recognizes has not been identified. There are no base qualities to consult, and no much larger clone falls within one base. Support from one read is weak. Genomic DNA served as template for TCR beta VDJ combination and CDR3 sequence profiling. TCR repertoire sequencing was run on an Illumina HiSeq 2000. Concerning the study's data processing: Repertoire assessment relied on Simpson's diversity index, CDR3 size and DJ length profiles, and TRBV/TRBJ rearrangement plots. The most abundant DNA sequence in the deep sequencing data was defined as the immunodominant clone. CDR3 amino acid sequences were checked for sharing between subjects and were compared against published repertoires and the VDJdb database. TCRdb reworked the public reads: Q25 trimming with fastp, MiXCR clone assembly, productive beta chains retained. All rows with the same CDR3 protein become a single entry with the most common DNA and genes. These V and J calls are TCRdb output, not the study's own analysis. This sample comprises about 110,000 distinct CDR3 sequences, under 60% of them detected only once. The ten most abundant clones make up roughly 34% of the sample.

The sequenced sample was sorted CD4+, CD8+, or CD8+CD57+ T cells (not recorded which) from PBMCs. Recombination linked TRBV2 to TRBJ1-3; 9 nucleotides in the junction match TRBD1. The source is a human donor in good health, serving as a control. The nucleotides are TGTGCCAGCAGTGAAGTGGGGACAGGGGGAAACACCATATATTTT. Its amino acids are CASSEVGTGGNTIYF. Reference TRBV2 and TRBJ1-3 proteins supply the regions before and after the CDR3; the full variable domain is: EPEVTQTPSHQVTQMGQEVILRCVPISNHLYFYWYRQILGQKVEFLVSFYNNEISEKSEIFDDQFSVERPDGSNFTLKIRSTKLEDSAMYFCASSEVGTGGNTIYFGEGSWLTVV.